These 26 T cell receptor beta chains were sequenced from one sample in a study of blood T cell repertoires in COVID-19 (dated by TCRdb to the early 2020s). The protocol used for the library was the immunoSEQ multiplex PCR assay. The source is immuneACCESS, and TCRdb retained only in-frame sequences with V and J called. Part of the clones is not carried over; for the studies checked, unresolved V genes explain less than half of this, and the remainder is unexplained. The sample yields 60,000 or so clones; around nine tenths were counted once. The ten largest make up approximately 15% of the sample. The source material was peripheral blood. The receptors come from a human donor with active COVID-19. The donor label of this sample is uncertain.

This chain uses TRBV7-8 with TRBJ2-1; 8 bases agree with TRBD2. This CDR3 spans 13 amino acids. The ends lost 1 base at V and 9 bases at J; junction bases unmatched: 2. In germline, CDR1 is SGHVS, CDR2 FQNEAQ. CDR3 sequence (DNA): TGTGCCAGCAGCTTAGGACTAGCGTTTGAGCAGTTCTTC. The encoded protein is CASSLGLAFEQFF.

This clone appeared once. The V call is TRBV7-2, the J call TRBJ2-1; 8 bases match TRBD1. The germline V gene has CDR1 SGHTA and CDR2 FQGNSA. V dropped 4 bases and J dropped 5; count of bases not matched to a gene: 13. This CDR3 has 17 amino acids. CDR3 DNA: TGTGCCAGCAGCTCGTTTTTGCCGGGACAGGCAAACAATGAGCAGTTCTTC. It specifies CASSSFLPGQANNEQFF.

The J gene is TRBJ2-2, the V gene TRBV11-2; weak D call: TRBD2 (6 bases). The V gene lost 3 bases and the J gene lost 3 bases, with 11 bases spanning the gap. There are 15 residues in the CDR3. Germline-derived CDR1 and CDR2 are SGHAT and FQNNGV. The CDR3 DNA follows: TGTGCCAGCAGCTTGCGGGGCTTAGACACCGGGGAGCTGTTTTTT. Its translation: CASSLRGLDTGELFF. The complete variable domain, with remaining parts taken from reference TRBV11-2 and TRBJ2-2, reads EAGVAQSPRYKIIEKRQSVAFWCNPISGHATLYWYQQILGQGPKLLIQFQNNGVVDDSQLPKDRFSAERLKGVDSTLKIQPAKLEDSAVYLCASSLRGLDTGELFFGEGSRLTVL.

The chain employs TRBV5-4 and TRBJ2-3; 9 nucleotides align to TRBD1. The germline CDR1 and CDR2 sequences are SGHNT and YYREEE (reference sequence). The CDR3 extends over 12 amino acids. Trimming removed 5 bases from V and 11 bases from J; junction bases left unmatched: 6. CDR3 sequence: CASSLQGAMQYF. CDR3 nucleotide sequence: TGTGCCAGCAGTTTACAGGGGGCGATGCAGTATTTT.

V gene TRBV9 combines with J gene TRBJ2-4; D possibly corresponds to TRBD1 (6 bases). V was trimmed by 1 base and J by 7 bases, leaving 9 bases between them. CDR3 length equals 13 residues. CDR1 and CDR2 (germline): SGDLS, YYNGEE. In DNA form, the CDR3 reads TGTGCCAGCAGCGTACAGGACAGTAACATTCAGTACTTC. Translated: CASSVQDSNIQYF.

This clone was recorded once. The chain has TRBV11-3 and TRBJ2-5, with D perhaps TRBD2 (6 bases). The V gene lost 5 bases and the J gene lost 3 bases, with 13 bases spanning the gap. Germline assignment: CDR1 SGHNT and CDR2 YENEEA. The CDR3 has 14 residues. This CDR3 reads CASSAPGLEETQYF. The CDR3 DNA reads as TGTGCCAGCAGCGCCCCGGGACTGGAAGAGACCCAGTACTTC.

The chain links TRBV5-1 to TRBJ2-3; perhaps TRBD1 as D (6 bases). V lost 4 bases and J lost 0, with 9 bases in between. The CDR3 runs 14 residues. From germline, CDR1 is SGHRS and CDR2 YFSETQ. The DNA for the CDR3 is TGCGCCAGCAGCCGAGGGGGAAGCACAGATACGCAGTATTTT. Its translation: CASSRGGSTDTQYF.

The chain recombines TRBV27 with TRBJ2-1; 10 bases align to TRBD2. Trimming at V came to 5 bases and at J to 5 bases, leaving 9 bases not matched to a gene. The CDR3 extends over 16 amino acids. Germline CDR1 and CDR2: MNHEY and SMNVEV (reference sequence). The CDR3 DNA follows: TGTGCCAGCAGTATCTCTAGCGGGGGCAGGGACAATGAGCAGTTCTTC. Protein sequence: CASSISSGGRDNEQFF.

The V and J genes are TRBV10-1 and TRBJ2-1, with 9 bases matching TRBD2. The CDR3 contains 15 residues. V trimming: 4 bases; J trimming: 6 bases; junction bases outside the gene matches: 7. Germline V gene lookup returns CDR1 WNHNN and CDR2 SYGVQD (reference sequence). The CDR3 region has the DNA TGCGCCAGCAGTGGTGGCGGGAGGGCCTTCAATGAGCAGTTCTTC. Translation: CASSGGGRAFNEQFF.

The J gene is TRBJ2-7, the V gene TRBV20-1; 9 bases map to TRBD1. The V gene's germline CDR1 is DFQATT and CDR2 SNEGSKA (reference sequence). V lost 3 bases, J lost 5 bases, and 8 bases stayed unmatched. The CDR3 loop spans 14 amino acids. As DNA, the CDR3 is TGCAGTGCTAGTTTCGGGGACAGGGTTCACGAGCAGTACTTC. This codes for CSASFGDRVHEQYF.

V gene TRBV18 combines with J gene TRBJ2-1; 9 bases are a match to TRBD2. Germline-derived CDR1 and CDR2 are KGHSH and LQKENI. The trim removed 5 bases at V and 2 bases at J, leaving 4 bases unmatched. The CDR3 consists of 15 residues. CDR3 nucleotides: TGTGCCAGCTCATCCGGGACTAGCACCTACAATGAGCAGTTCTTC. Residues: CASSSGTSTYNEQFF.

The chain links TRBV18 to TRBJ2-7; a possible D gene is TRBD2 (7 bases). V was cut by 0 bases and J by 12 bases, with 18 bases left in between. CDR3 length equals 14 residues. The germline CDR1 and CDR2 sequences are KGHSH and LQKENI. The CDR3 coding sequence is TGTGCCAGCTCACCACCGGGGGGGGCGTTAGTATTGTACTTC. It yields the protein CASSPPGGALVLYF.

The genes are TRBV27 and TRBJ1-1; maybe TRBD1 (5 bases). Germline loops: CDR1 MNHEY, CDR2 SMNVEV (reference sequence). V lost 8 bases and J lost 5, with 27 bases in between. This CDR3 comprises 17 residues. The CDR3 coding sequence is TGTGCCAGCCCTTCTCACCGGGGGGGTGCGATAGGGACTGAAGCTTTCTTT. It encodes CASPSHRGGAIGTEAFF.

The chain carries TRBV6-6 and TRBJ1-1, with D unclear. The CDR3 is 14 residues long. Germline CDR1 MNHNY, CDR2 SVGAGI (reference sequence). Trimming removed 2 bases from V and 6 bases from J, with 13 bases in between. The CDR3 here is CASSYAEPVAEAFF. The CDR3 coding sequence is TGTGCCAGCAGTTACGCGGAGCCGGTAGCTGAAGCTTTCTTT.

The chain combines TRBV11-3 with TRBJ2-5; tentative D call: TRBD1 (5 bases). CDR1 SGHNT and CDR2 YENEEA come from the germline V gene. The V gene lost 5 bases and the J gene lost 3 bases, with 10 bases spanning the gap. The CDR3 totals 13 residues. The DNA for the CDR3 is TGTGCCAGCAGCGGCTGGGGCGAAGAGACCCAGTACTTC. As protein: CASSGWGEETQYF.

In DNA, the CDR3 is TGTGCCAGCAGTTACTTCTTTCTAGCGGGCAAAGAGACCCAGTACTTC. This encodes CASSYFFLAGKETQYF. This chain connects TRBV6-5 to TRBJ2-5; 8 nucleotides match TRBD2. The junction had 7 bases not matched to a gene; V was cut back by 1 base and J by 3 bases. The germline CDR1 and CDR2 sequences are MNHEY and SVGAGI. This CDR3 is built from 16 residues.

This sequence joins TRBV6-4 and TRBJ2-3, with no clear D. Trimming took off 1 base at V and 7 bases at J, with 9 bases between the two ends. There are 13 residues in the CDR3. Looked up from germline, CDR1 is MRHNA and CDR2 is SNTAGT. The CDR3: CASSDFPSYTQYF. The CDR3 region has the DNA TGTGCCAGCAGTGACTTCCCTTCTTATACGCAGTATTTT.

The CDR3 reads CASSPQIQSQKYF. CDR3 sequence (DNA): TGTGCCAGCAGTCCCCAAATCCAATCCCAAAAGTATTTT. The genes are TRBV12-3 or TRBV12-4 and TRBJ2-3; D is ambiguous. The CDR3 has 13 amino acids. The V gene lost 5 bases and the J gene lost 13 bases, with 19 bases spanning the gap.

The chain employs TRBV19 and TRBJ1-6; TRBD1 is a possible D gene (5 bases). The germline V and J ends were trimmed by 4 bases and 8 bases, with 9 bases remaining between them. The germline V gene encodes CDR1 LNHDA and CDR2 SQIVND (reference sequence). CDR3 length equals 13 residues. The CDR3 DNA reads as TGTGCCAGTAGTAGGACACAGGATTCACCCCTCCACTTT. The encoded protein is CASSRTQDSPLHF. Supplemented by reference TRBV19 and TRBJ1-6, the full variable domain reads DGGITQSPKYLFRKEGQNVTLSCEQNLNHDAMYWYRQDPGQGLRLIYYSQIVNDFQKGDIAEGYSVSREKKESFPLTVTSAQKNPTAFYLCASSRTQDSPLHFGNGTRLTVT.

The genes are TRBV11-2 and TRBJ2-3; TRBD1 matches 10 bases. CDR1 SGHAT and CDR2 FQNNGV come from the germline V gene. The V segment lost 1 base and the J segment 3 bases; nucleotides outside the gene matches: 1. The CDR3 is 15 amino acids. The CDR3 sequence: CASSLGQGATDTQYF. CDR3 nucleotide sequence: TGTGCCAGCAGCTTAGGACAGGGGGCAACAGATACGCAGTATTTT.

The chain is built from TRBV4-2 and TRBJ2-5, with 8 bases identical to TRBD1. V lost 0 bases, J lost 5 bases, and 8 bases stayed unmatched. Germline CDR1 reads LGHNA; CDR2 reads YNFKEQ. The CDR3 loop spans 16 amino acids. The CDR3 region is CASSQDWGQASETQYF. The CDR3 DNA reads TGTGCCAGCAGCCAAGATTGGGGACAGGCCTCGGAGACCCAGTACTTC.

This chain joins TRBV29-1 and TRBJ2-5, with D possibly being TRBD1 (5 bases). This CDR3 has 13 residues. Trimming removed 3 bases from V and 2 bases from J, with 10 bases in between. Germline V gives CDR1 SQVTM, CDR2 ANQGSEA. This chain's CDR3 is CSVDQGVQETQYF. CDR3 sequence (DNA): TGCAGCGTTGACCAGGGTGTACAAGAGACCCAGTACTTC.

The V gene is TRBV3-1 (or the pseudogene TRBV3-2), the J gene TRBJ2-3, with 9 bases fitting TRBD1. CDR1 and CDR2 from the germline V gene are LGHDT and YNNKEL (reference sequence). Trimming at V came to 2 bases and at J to 1 base, leaving 1 base not matched to a gene. The CDR3 runs to 15 residues. DNA for the CDR3: TGTGCCAGCAGCCAAAGGGACAGGGGCACAGATACGCAGTATTTT. This gives the protein CASSQRDRGTDTQYF.

The V and J genes are TRBV9 and TRBJ2-5, with TRBD2 identical over 8 bases. The CDR3 extends over 16 amino acids. The germline CDR1 and CDR2 sequences are SGDLS and YYNGEE. Germline trimming cut 3 bases from V and 9 bases from J; bases unmatched to any gene: 16. CDR3 loop: CASSARQAGEPTAQYF. Written as DNA, the CDR3 is TGTGCCAGCAGCGCCCGGCAAGCGGGGGAACCAACGGCCCAGTACTTC. The whole variable domain, filled in from reference TRBV9 and TRBJ2-5, reads DSGVTQTPKHLITATGQRVTLRCSPRSGDLSVYWYQQSLDQGLQFLIQYYNGEERAKGNILERFSAQQFPDLHSELNLSSLELGDSALYFCASSARQAGEPTAQYFGPGTRLLVL.

CDR3 sequence: CASSYGLPSSYNEQFF. CDR3 coding DNA: TGTGCCAGCAGTTACGGTCTTCCGAGCTCCTACAATGAGCAGTTCTTC. The rearrangement uses TRBV6-2 or TRBV6-3 and TRBJ2-1; unclear D gene. This CDR3 comprises 16 residues. V was shortened by 2 bases and J by 0 bases, with 11 bases between the two germline ends. In germline, CDR1 is MNHEY, CDR2 SVGEGT.

DNA of the CDR3: TGTGCCAGCAGCTCCCAGTACGGGAATGAAAAACTGTTTTTT. Encoded protein: CASSSQYGNEKLFF. This chain links TRBV7-9 with TRBJ1-4; unclear D gene. The CDR3 length is 14 residues. Per the germline V gene, CDR1 is SEHNR and CDR2 is FQNEAQ (reference sequence). Trimming took off 4 bases at V and 5 bases at J, with 11 bases between the two ends.